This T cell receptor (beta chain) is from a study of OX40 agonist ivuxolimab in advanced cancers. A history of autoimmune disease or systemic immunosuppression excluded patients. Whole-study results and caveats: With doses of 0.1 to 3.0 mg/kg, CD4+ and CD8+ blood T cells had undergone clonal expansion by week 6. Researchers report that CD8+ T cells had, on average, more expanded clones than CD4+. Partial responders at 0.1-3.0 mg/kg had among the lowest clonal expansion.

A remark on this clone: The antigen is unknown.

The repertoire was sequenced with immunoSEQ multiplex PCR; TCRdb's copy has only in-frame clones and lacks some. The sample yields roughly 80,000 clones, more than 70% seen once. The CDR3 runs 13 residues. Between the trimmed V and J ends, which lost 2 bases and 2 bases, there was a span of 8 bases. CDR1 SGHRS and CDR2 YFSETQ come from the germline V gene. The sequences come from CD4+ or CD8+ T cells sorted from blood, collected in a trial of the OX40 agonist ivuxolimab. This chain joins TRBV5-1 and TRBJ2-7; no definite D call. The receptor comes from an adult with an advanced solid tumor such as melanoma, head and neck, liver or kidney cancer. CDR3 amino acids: CASSLRLPYEQYF. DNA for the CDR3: TGCGCCAGCAGCTTAAGGCTCCCCTACGAGCAGTACTTC.